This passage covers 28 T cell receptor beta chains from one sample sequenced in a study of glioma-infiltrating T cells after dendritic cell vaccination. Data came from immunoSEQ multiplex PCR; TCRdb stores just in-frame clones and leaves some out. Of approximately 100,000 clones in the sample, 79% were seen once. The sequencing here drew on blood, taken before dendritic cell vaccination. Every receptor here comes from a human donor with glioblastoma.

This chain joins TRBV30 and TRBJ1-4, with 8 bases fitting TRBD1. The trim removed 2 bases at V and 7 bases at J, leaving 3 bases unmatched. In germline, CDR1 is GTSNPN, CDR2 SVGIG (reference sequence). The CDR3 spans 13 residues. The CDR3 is CAWSQGAVEKLFF. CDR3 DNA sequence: TGTGCCTGGAGTCAGGGGGCGGTTGAAAAACTGTTTTTT. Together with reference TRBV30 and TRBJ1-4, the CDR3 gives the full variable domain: SQTIHQWPATLVQPVGSPLSLECTVEGTSNPNLYWYRQAAGRGLQLLFYSVGIGQISSEVPQNLSASRPQDRQFILSSKKLLLSDSGFYLCAWSQGAVEKLFFGSGTQLSVL.

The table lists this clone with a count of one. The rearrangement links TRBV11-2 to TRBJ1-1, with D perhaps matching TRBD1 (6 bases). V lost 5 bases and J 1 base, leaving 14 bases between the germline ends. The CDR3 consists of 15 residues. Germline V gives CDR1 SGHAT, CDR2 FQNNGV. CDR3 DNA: TGTGCCAGCAGCCGAGGGACACACCAGAACACTGAAGCTTTCTTT. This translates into CASSRGTHQNTEAFF.

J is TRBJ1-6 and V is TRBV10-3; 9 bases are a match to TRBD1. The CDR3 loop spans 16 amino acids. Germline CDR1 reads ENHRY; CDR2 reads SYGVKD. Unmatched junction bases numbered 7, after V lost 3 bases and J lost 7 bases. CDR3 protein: CAISDVGQGQNSPLHF. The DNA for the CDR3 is TGTGCCATCAGTGATGTGGGACAGGGACAGAATTCACCCCTCCACTTT.

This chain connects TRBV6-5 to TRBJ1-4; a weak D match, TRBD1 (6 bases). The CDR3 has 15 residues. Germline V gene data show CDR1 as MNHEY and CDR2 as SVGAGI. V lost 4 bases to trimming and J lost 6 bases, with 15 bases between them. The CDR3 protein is CASSSGQPGYEKLFF. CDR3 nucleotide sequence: TGTGCCAGCAGTTCCGGACAGCCCGGTTATGAAAAACTGTTTTTT.

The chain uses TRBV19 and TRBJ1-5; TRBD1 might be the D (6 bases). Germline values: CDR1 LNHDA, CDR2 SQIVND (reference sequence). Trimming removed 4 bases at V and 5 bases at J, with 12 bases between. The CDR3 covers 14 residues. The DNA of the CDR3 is TGTGCCAGTAGTAACGAGGACAGATATCAGCCCCAGCATTTT. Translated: CASSNEDRYQPQHF. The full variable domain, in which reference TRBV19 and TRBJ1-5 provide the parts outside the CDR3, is DGGITQSPKYLFRKEGQNVTLSCEQNLNHDAMYWYRQDPGQGLRLIYYSQIVNDFQKGDIAEGYSVSREKKESFPLTVTSAQKNPTAFYLCASSNEDRYQPQHFGDGTRLSIL.

CDR3 sequence: CASSYRDRVGNIQYF. CDR3 in DNA: TGTGCCAGCAGCTACCGGGACAGGGTCGGGAACATTCAGTACTTC. The chain carries TRBV11-1 and TRBJ2-4; 9 bases map to TRBD1. Germline CDR1 SGHAT, CDR2 FQDESV (reference sequence). The CDR3 spans 15 residues. After removal of 4 bases from V and 7 bases from J, the junction contained 8 bases not matched to a gene.

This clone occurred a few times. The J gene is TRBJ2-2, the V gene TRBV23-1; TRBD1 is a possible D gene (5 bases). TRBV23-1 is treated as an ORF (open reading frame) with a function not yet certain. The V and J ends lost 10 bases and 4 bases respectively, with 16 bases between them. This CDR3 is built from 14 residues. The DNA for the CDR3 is TGCGCCAAAATTCAGGGATTGGGCACCGGGGAGCTGTTTTTT. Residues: CAKIQGLGTGELFF.

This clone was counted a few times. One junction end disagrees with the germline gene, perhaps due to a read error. CDR3 amino acids: CASSLGFGLAIETQYF. The DNA of the CDR3 is TGTGCTAGCAGCTTAGGGTTCGGACTAGCAATAGAGACCCAGTACTTC. V is TRBV7-7 and J is TRBJ2-5, with 8 bases that match TRBD2. In germline, CDR1 is SSHAT, CDR2 FNYEAQ (reference sequence). The CDR3 has 16 amino acids.

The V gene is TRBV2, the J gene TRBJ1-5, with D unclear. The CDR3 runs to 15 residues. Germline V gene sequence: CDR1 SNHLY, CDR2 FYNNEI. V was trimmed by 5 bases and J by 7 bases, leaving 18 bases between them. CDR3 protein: CASSLSRSSWQPQHF. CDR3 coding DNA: TGTGCCAGCAGTTTAAGCAGGTCTTCCTGGCAGCCCCAGCATTTT. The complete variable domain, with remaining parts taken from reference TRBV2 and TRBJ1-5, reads EPEVTQTPSHQVTQMGQEVILRCVPISNHLYFYWYRQILGQKVEFLVSFYNNEISEKSEIFDDQFSVERPDGSNFTLKIRSTKLEDSAMYFCASSLSRSSWQPQHFGDGTRLSIL.

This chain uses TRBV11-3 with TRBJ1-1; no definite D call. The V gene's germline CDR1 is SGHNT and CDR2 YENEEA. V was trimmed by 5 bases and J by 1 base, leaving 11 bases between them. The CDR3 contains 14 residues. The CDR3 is CASSHSGENTEAFF. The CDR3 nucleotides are TGTGCCAGCAGCCATTCCGGAGAGAACACTGAAGCTTTCTTT.

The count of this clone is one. As DNA, the CDR3 is TGTGCCAGCAGCTTGTCAGGTGGGCGCACTGAAGCTTTCTTT. It encodes CASSLSGGRTEAFF. V and J are TRBV7-9 and TRBJ1-1; D is unclear. Germline CDR1 reads SEHNR; CDR2 reads FQNEAQ (reference sequence). The CDR3 spans 14 residues. Trimming cost V 3 bases and J 4 bases, with 12 bases left between them.

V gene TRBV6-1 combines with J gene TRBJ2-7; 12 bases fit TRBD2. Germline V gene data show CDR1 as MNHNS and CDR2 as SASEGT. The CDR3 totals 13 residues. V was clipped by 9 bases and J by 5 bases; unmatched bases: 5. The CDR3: CASRLAGVDEQYF. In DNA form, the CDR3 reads TGTGCCAGTAGACTAGCGGGAGTCGACGAGCAGTACTTC.

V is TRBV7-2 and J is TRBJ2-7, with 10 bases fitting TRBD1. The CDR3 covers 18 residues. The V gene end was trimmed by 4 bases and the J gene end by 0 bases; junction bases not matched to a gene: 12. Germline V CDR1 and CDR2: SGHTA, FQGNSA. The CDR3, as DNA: TGTGCCAGCAGCTCGCGGGGGACAGGGGCGTCGAGCTCCTACGAGCAGTACTTC. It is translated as CASSSRGTGASSSYEQYF.

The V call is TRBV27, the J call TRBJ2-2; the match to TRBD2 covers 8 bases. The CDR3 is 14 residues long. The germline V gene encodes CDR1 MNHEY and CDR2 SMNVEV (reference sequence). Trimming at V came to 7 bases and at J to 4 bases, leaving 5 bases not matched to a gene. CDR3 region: CASIGTSFTGELFF. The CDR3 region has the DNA TGTGCCAGCATCGGGACTAGTTTCACCGGGGAGCTGTTTTTT.

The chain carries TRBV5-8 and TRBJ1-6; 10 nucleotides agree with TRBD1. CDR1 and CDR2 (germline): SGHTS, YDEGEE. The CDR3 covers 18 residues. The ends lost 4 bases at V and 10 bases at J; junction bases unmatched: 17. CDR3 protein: CASSPWGQGLRGTSPLHF. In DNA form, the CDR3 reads TGTGCCAGCAGCCCCTGGGGACAGGGGTTAAGAGGGACATCACCCCTCCACTTT.

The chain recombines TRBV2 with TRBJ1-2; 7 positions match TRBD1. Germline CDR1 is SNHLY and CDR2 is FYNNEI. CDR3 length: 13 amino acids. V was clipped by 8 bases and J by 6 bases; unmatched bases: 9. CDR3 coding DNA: TGTGCCAGCGGGGAAAGACAGGGTAATGGCTACACCTTC. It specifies CASGERQGNGYTF.

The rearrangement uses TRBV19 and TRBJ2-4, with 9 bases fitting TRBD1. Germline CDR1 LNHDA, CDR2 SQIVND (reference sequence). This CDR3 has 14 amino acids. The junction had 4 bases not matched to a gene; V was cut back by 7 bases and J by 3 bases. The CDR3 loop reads CASIDRGDKNIQYF. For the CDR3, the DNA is TGTGCCAGTATTGACAGGGGGGACAAAAACATTCAGTACTTC.

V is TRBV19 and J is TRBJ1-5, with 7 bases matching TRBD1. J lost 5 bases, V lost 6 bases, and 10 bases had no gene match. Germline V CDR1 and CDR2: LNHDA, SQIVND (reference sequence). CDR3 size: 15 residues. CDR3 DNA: TGTGCCAGTAGCATTACAGGGGAGAGATATCAGCCCCAGCATTTT. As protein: CASSITGERYQPQHF.

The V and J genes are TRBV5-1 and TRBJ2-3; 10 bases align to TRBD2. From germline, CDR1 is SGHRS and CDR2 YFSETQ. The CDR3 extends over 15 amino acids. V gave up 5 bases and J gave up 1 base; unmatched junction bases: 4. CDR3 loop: CASRPGTSGTDTQYF. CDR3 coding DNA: TGCGCCAGCAGACCCGGGACTAGCGGCACAGATACGCAGTATTTT.

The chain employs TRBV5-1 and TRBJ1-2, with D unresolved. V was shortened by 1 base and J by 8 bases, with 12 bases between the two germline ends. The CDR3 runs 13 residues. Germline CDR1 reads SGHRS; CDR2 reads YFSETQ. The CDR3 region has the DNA TGCGCCAGCAGCTTGTACGGGGAAATGGGCTACACCTTC. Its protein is CASSLYGEMGYTF.

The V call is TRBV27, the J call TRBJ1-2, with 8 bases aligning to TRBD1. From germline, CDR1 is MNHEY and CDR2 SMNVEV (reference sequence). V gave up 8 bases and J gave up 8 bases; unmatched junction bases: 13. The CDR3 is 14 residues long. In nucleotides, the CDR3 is TGTGCCAGCGGGAACCTACAGGGGGGGGACGGCTACACCTTC. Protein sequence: CASGNLQGGDGYTF.

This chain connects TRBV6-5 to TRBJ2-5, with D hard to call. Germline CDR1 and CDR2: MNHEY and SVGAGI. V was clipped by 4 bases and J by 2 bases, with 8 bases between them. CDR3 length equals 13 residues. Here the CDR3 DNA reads TGTGCCAGCAGTTTGCAGGAACAAGAGACCCAGTACTTC. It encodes CASSLQEQETQYF.

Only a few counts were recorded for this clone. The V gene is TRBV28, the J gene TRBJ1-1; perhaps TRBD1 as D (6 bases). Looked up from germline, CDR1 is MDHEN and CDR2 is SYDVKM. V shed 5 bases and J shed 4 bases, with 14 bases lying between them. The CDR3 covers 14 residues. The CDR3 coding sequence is TGTGCCAGCAGTGCCTTCCAGGGGCTCACTGAAGCTTTCTTT. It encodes CASSAFQGLTEAFF.

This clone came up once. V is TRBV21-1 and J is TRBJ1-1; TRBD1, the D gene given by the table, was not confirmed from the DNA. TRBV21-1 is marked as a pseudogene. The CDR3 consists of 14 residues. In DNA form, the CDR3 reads TGTGCCAGCAGCAAGGGACAGGTGAACACTGAAGCTTTCTTT. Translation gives CASSKGQVNTEAFF.

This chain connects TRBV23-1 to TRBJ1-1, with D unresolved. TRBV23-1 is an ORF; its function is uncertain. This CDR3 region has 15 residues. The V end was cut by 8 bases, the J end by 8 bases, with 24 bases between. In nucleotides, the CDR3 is TGCGCCAGCCTTAGTTTTAAGCCCATCCAAAACGAAGCTTTCTTT. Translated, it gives CASLSFKPIQNEAFF.

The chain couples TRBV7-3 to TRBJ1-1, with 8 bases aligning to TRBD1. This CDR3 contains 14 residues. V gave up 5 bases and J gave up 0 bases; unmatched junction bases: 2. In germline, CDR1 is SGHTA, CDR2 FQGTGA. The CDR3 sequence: CASSRTGMNTEAFF. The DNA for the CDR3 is TGTGCCAGCAGCCGGACAGGGATGAACACTGAAGCTTTCTTT.

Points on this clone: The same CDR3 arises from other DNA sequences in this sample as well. CDR3 nucleotide sequence: TGCGCCAGCAGCTACCCGGGAGGCGAGCAGTACTTC. It yields the protein CASSYPGGEQYF. The rearrangement uses TRBV5-1 and TRBJ2-7, with 7 nucleotides matching TRBD2. Per the germline V gene, CDR1 is SGHRS and CDR2 is YFSETQ. The CDR3 covers 12 residues. V lost 3 bases, J lost 6 bases, and 3 bases stayed unmatched. Combining the CDR3 with reference TRBV5-1 and TRBJ2-7 gives the whole variable domain KAGVTQTPRYLIKTRGQQVTLSCSPISGHRSVSWYQQTPGQGLQFLFEYFSETQRNKGNFPGRFSGRQFSNSRSEMNVSTLELGDSALYLCASSYPGGEQYFGPGTRLTVT.

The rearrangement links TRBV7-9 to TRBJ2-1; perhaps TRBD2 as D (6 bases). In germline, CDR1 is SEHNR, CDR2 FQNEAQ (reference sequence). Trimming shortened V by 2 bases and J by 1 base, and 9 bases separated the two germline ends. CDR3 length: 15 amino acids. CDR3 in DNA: TGTGCCAGCAGCTTACGGGGGAGGTCCTACAATGAGCAGTTCTTC. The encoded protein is CASSLRGRSYNEQFF.